This T cell receptor (beta chain) appears in the sequencing data of a study of blood T cells in healthy people across ages. Regarding the study as a whole: Since the PBMCs were unsorted, naive and antigen-experienced cells could not be conclusively compared.

For the second PCR, which ran for about 7 to 12 cycles, a sample-barcoded 5' primer and a J-beta primer mix were used. TCRdb redid the calling of the 5' RACE reads with MiXCR, one entry per CDR3 protein. This sample has about 1.5 million distinct CDR3 sequences; approximately 42% occur once, and the top ten carry approximately 4%. The authors extracted at least 5 micrograms of total RNA per sample. There are a few counts of this clonotype. Its antigen is unidentified. The receptor was isolated from a woman younger than 30 in good health. Sequencing input: blood.

The CDR3 loop reads CSAISTGQGYNYGYTF. CDR3 DNA: TGCAGTGCTATTTCTACCGGACAGGGATATAACTATGGCTACACCTTC. V and J are TRBV20-1 and TRBJ1-2, with 8 bases identical to TRBD1. CDR1 and CDR2 from the germline V gene are DFQATT and SNEGSKA (reference sequence). Trimming took 4 bases from V and 1 from J; bases not matched to a gene: 11. This CDR3 region has 16 residues.